A single sample is the source of the 18 T cell receptor beta chains below, sequenced in a study of read filtering for tumor transcriptome and immune sequencing. Molecular barcoded adaptors covering alpha/delta and beta/gamma chains were used on approximately 400 ng RNA. MiXCR, applied by TCRdb to the reads, yields one record per CDR3 protein. The data contain 50,000 to 65,000 distinct CDR3 sequences, about a fifth of them singletons. Specimen: a population of CD138-negative cells sorted from bone marrow. The origin of the receptors is a donor over 35 with multiple myeloma.

This clonotype was seen repeatedly, ten times or more. The V and J genes are TRBV28 and TRBJ2-1; a possible D gene is TRBD1 (8 bases). Germline CDR1 MDHEN, CDR2 SYDVKM. V was shortened by 10 bases and J by 4 bases, with 14 bases between the two germline ends. This CDR3 is built from 13 residues. CDR3 residues: CAIQGGVYNEQFF. DNA for the CDR3: TGTGCCATACAGGGGGGGGTATACAATGAGCAGTTCTTC.

This clonotype was recorded a few times. A clone one base away is much larger, so this may be a read error. The chain joins TRBV7-3 to TRBJ2-2; 10 nucleotides line up with TRBD1. The CDR3 is 16 amino acids. Germline CDR1 is SGHTA and CDR2 is FQGTGA. The CDR3 sequence: CASSRSRQGATGVLFF. CDR3 nucleotides: TGTGCCAGCAGCCGATCCCGACAGGGGGCCACCGGGGTGCTGTTTTTT.

This clonotype occurred many times. V is TRBV20-1 and J is TRBJ2-2; D perhaps matches TRBD2 (5 bases). The CDR3 spans 13 residues. Germline V gene lookup returns CDR1 DFQATT and CDR2 SNEGSKA (reference sequence). Between the trimmed V and J ends, which lost 1 base and 7 bases, there was a span of 10 bases. The CDR3 here is CSARVRGIGELFF. In DNA, the CDR3 is TGCAGTGCTAGAGTGCGAGGGATCGGGGAGCTGTTTTTT.

This clonotype was recorded only once. The final CDR3 position lacks the conserved phenylalanine or tryptophan, pointing to a likely read error. The chain joins TRBV18 to TRBJ1-5; TRBD1 matches at 7 bases. J gave up 5 bases and V 3 bases, and 10 bases lay outside the gene matches. Germline V lookup: CDR1 KGHSH, CDR2 LQKENI. The CDR3 is made up of 16 amino acids. This chain's CDR3 is CASSPTDRVRDQPQHL. The CDR3 DNA reads as TGTGCCAGCTCACCTACTGACAGGGTGCGCGATCAGCCCCAGCATCTT.

The rearrangement links TRBV20-1 to TRBJ1-4; D gene ambiguous. Germline V gene lookup returns CDR1 DFQATT and CDR2 SNEGSKA (reference sequence). V lost 1 base and J lost 8, with 8 bases in between. The CDR3 spans 12 residues. The CDR3 sequence is CSARGAGEKLFF. The CDR3 coding sequence is TGCAGTGCTAGAGGGGCCGGGGAAAAACTGTTTTTT.

V gene TRBV7-8 combines with J gene TRBJ1-3; TRBD1 might be the D (5 bases). The CDR3 covers 18 residues. V lost 4 bases and J 0 bases, leaving 19 bases between the germline ends. Germline CDR1 is SGHVS and CDR2 is FQNEAQ. CDR3 DNA sequence: TGTGCCAGCAGCTCGTATTCCCAGACAGCCGGCTCTGGAAACACCATATATTTT. The encoded protein is CASSSYSQTAGSGNTIYF.

This clonotype was recorded many times. The chain uses TRBV20-1 and TRBJ2-7; D unresolved. V lost 4 bases and J lost 0, with 19 bases in between. This CDR3 is 16 amino acids long. Germline V gene data show CDR1 as DFQATT and CDR2 as SNEGSKA (reference sequence). Here the CDR3 DNA reads TGCAGTGCTACGATACTTCGCGGCAGGAGCTCCTACGAGCAGTACTTC. Amino acids: CSATILRGRSSYEQYF.

The sample holds many counts of this clonotype. This chain connects TRBV29-1 to TRBJ2-3; D could derive from TRBD1 or TRBD2 (5 bases each). Germline CDR1 and CDR2: SQVTM and ANQGSEA. Trimming took off 4 bases at V and 6 bases at J, with 11 bases between the two ends. This CDR3 comprises 12 residues. The CDR3 is CSVGDGMDTQYF. CDR3 bases: TGCAGCGTTGGGGACGGTATGGATACGCAGTATTTT.

This clonotype showed up many times. The chain carries TRBV6-1 and TRBJ2-2, with unresolved D. This CDR3 has 14 residues. The V gene's germline CDR1 is MNHNS and CDR2 SASEGT. Deletions cut 5 bases from V and 6 bases from J, with 13 bases between. The CDR3 reads CASSQDPLSGELFF. DNA of the CDR3: TGTGCCAGCAGTCAAGACCCCCTCTCCGGGGAGCTGTTTTTT.

In the case of this clonotype: A clone one base away is much larger, so this may be a read error. The chain joins TRBV10-1 to TRBJ2-1; the D gene is possibly TRBD1 (5 bases). The CDR3 runs to 14 residues. From germline, CDR1 is WNHNN and CDR2 SYGVQD (reference sequence). The CDR3 coding sequence is TGCGCCAGCAGTGTAAAACAGGCCAACAATGGGCAGTTCTTC. Its protein product is CASSVKQANNGQFF.

The J gene is TRBJ2-2, the V gene TRBV7-3; 7 positions agree with TRBD2. Germline V lookup: CDR1 SGHTA, CDR2 FQGTGA. The CDR3 has 16 amino acids. Trimming removed 5 bases from V and 0 bases from J; junction bases left unmatched: 6. CDR3 DNA sequence: TGTGCCAGCAGCATATGGGGGAGGGCGAACACCGGGGAGCTGTTTTTT. This codes for CASSIWGRANTGELFF. Full variable domain (outside the CDR3, taken from reference TRBV7-3 and TRBJ2-2): GAGVSQTPSNKVTEKGKYVELRCDPISGHTALYWYRQSLGQGPEFLIYFQGTGAADDSGLPNDRFFAVRPEGSVSTLKIQRTERGDSAVYLCASSIWGRANTGELFFGEGSRLTVL.

This clonotype has at least ten counts. This chain links TRBV28 with TRBJ2-2, with D possibly being TRBD2 (7 bases). CDR3 size: 16 residues. V lost 7 bases and J lost 0, with 15 bases in between. Looked up from germline, CDR1 is MDHEN and CDR2 is SYDVKM. The DNA of the CDR3 is TGTGCCAGCATCCGGGGAGGGGGACCGAACACCGGGGAGCTGTTTTTT. Translation: CASIRGGGPNTGELFF.

As concerns this clonotype: Since a much larger clone is just one base distant, this may be a read error. This chain joins TRBV9 and TRBJ2-2, with D perhaps matching TRBD1 (6 bases). There are 15 residues in the CDR3. CDR1 is SGDLS and CDR2 is YYNGEE in the germline V gene. CDR3 amino acids: CASSVTSGEIGELSF. The CDR3 nucleotides read TGTGCCAGCAGCGTAACGTCAGGGGAAATCGGGGAGCTGTCTTTT.

On this clonotype: A much bigger clone sits one base away, suggesting this may be a read error. Given the absence of the conserved phenylalanine or tryptophan at the CDR3 end, a read error is likely. The chain links TRBV12-3 or TRBV12-4 to TRBJ2-3; D perhaps matches TRBD2 (5 bases). This CDR3 comprises 15 residues. The V end lost 6 bases, the J end lost 0 bases, and 13 bases lay between the germline ends. The CDR3 is CASSPPGTSTDTQYL. CDR3 bases: TGTGCCAGCAGCCCCCCGGGAACTAGCACAGATACGCAGTATCTT.

This clonotype was observed many times. V is TRBV10-2 and J is TRBJ2-7, with D tentatively TRBD1 (6 bases). The germline V gene has CDR1 WSHSY and CDR2 SAAADI. CDR3 length: 14 amino acids. Trimming took 3 bases from V and 5 from J, leaving 14 bases between them. Here the CDR3 DNA reads TGCGCCAGCAGTGACCAGTCCAGGGGAGACGAGCAGTACTTC. This sequence encodes CASSDQSRGDEQYF.

This clonotype was detected only once. No conserved phenylalanine or tryptophan ends this CDR3, so it is likely a read error. The DNA is left out, because the CDR3 cannot be placed on it with certainty; the CDR3 is given as TCRdb lists it. The gene calls are TRBV18 and TRBJ2-1; TRBD2 is the table's D call, not checked against the DNA. Both ends counted, the CDR3 spans 15 residues. From germline, CDR1 is KGHSH and CDR2 LQKENI. CDR3 region: CASSPLREGGNEHFL.

This clonotype was detected ten times or more. This chain links TRBV6-5 with TRBJ2-3; a weak D match, TRBD1 (6 bases). Germline CDR1 reads MNHEY; CDR2 reads SVGAGI. This CDR3 contains 15 residues. Trimming removed 0 bases from V and 1 base from J, with 8 bases in between. The CDR3 coding sequence is TGTGCCAGCAGTTACTCGGGGGCCGGCACAGATACGCAGTATTTT. It translates to CASSYSGAGTDTQYF.

In regard to this clonotype: Just one base apart from a much larger clone, this may be a read error. The CDR3 end shows no conserved phenylalanine or tryptophan, and so a read error is likely. The V and J genes are TRBV5-4 and TRBJ2-7, with D perhaps assigned TRBD1 or TRBD2 (6 bases each). The CDR3 loop spans 13 amino acids. Germline values: CDR1 SGHNT, CDR2 YYREEE (reference sequence). With 5 bases removed from V and 3 bases from J, the gap between germline ends came to 12 bases. The CDR3 loop is CASRRDTNYEQYS. In DNA form, the CDR3 reads TGTGCCAGCAGGCGGGACACGAACTACGAGCAGTACTCC.